This record covers a single T cell receptor (beta chain). Per the authors' pipeline: For nucleated cells, counts were estimated from reference gene primer amplification. Assay used: immunoSEQ multiplex PCR; TCRdb lists only in-frame clones, some missing. That table supplies the V and J calls and clone size; D and trimming were determined from the DNA. The sample shows about 140,000 clones, roughly four fifths of them seen only once. These data are taken from a study of blood T cell repertoires in COVID-19. Study details: Nucleic acid was either cDNA or gDNA, and it came from T cells, B-cell-depleted T cells, or PBMCs.

With 0 bases removed from V and 5 bases from J, the gap between germline ends came to 7 bases. This CDR3 is built from 13 residues. Germline CDR1 reads LNHDA; CDR2 reads SQIVND (reference sequence). The chain employs TRBV19 and TRBJ1-2; tentative D call: TRBD1 (5 bases). The material sequenced was peripheral blood. The origin of this receptor is a woman aged 60-70 years with acute or convalescent COVID-19. The CDR3 bases are TGTGCCAGTAGTATAGATCCAGGGTATGGCTACACCTTC. Protein: CASSIDPGYGYTF.